A selection of T cell receptor beta chains follows, all from one sample in a study of CXCR3-negative and CXCR3-positive naive CD8 T cells. TCRdb reprocessed the 5' RACE reads; each CDR3 protein has one entry and no DNA is given. The sample has 75,000 to 95,000 distinct CDR3 sequences; the top ten hold about 1%. The sequenced material came from naive CXCR3- CD8+ T cells from blood. Every receptor here comes from a human donor in good health. Some clones in this sample may be carry-over from other donors' samples. The CDR3 runs from the conserved cysteine through the conserved F or W.

j_call: TRBJ2-3
v_call: TRBV5-4
cdr3_aa: CASSFTRGSDTQYF

j_call: TRBJ2-3
v_call: TRBV7-2
cdr3_aa: CASSSLGNTQYF

j_call: TRBJ2-6
v_call: TRBV11-1
cdr3_aa: CASSLLGYSGANVLTF

j_call: TRBJ2-5
v_call: TRBV29-1
cdr3_aa: CSVPPSGGQETQYF

j_call: TRBJ2-7
v_call: TRBV29-1
cdr3_aa: CSVRRESYEQYF

j_call: TRBJ2-7
v_call: TRBV29-1
cdr3_aa: CSALWRDSTYEQYF

j_call: TRBJ2-7
v_call: TRBV5-5
cdr3_aa: CASSPYLDEQYF

j_call: TRBJ2-7
v_call: TRBV7-2
cdr3_aa: CASSLSHEQYF

j_call: TRBJ2-4
v_call: TRBV30
cdr3_aa: CAWSQGTGADIQYF

j_call: TRBJ2-7
v_call: TRBV9
cdr3_aa: CASSVEENSYEQYF

j_call: TRBJ1-1
v_call: TRBV11-3
cdr3_aa: CASSARNTEAFF

j_call: TRBJ2-2
v_call: TRBV7-9
cdr3_aa: CASTRSIAGDRANTGELFF

j_call: TRBJ2-5
v_call: TRBV7-8
cdr3_aa: CASRAQGAQYF

j_call: TRBJ2-2
v_call: TRBV14
cdr3_aa: CASSQTRGTGDSTGELFF

j_call: TRBJ2-7
v_call: TRBV7-2
cdr3_aa: CASSLATGQVVYEQYF

j_call: TRBJ2-7
v_call: TRBV29-1
cdr3_aa: CSVEDLGEHEQYF

j_call: TRBJ2-7
v_call: TRBV29-1
cdr3_aa: CSVPGQGFEQYF

j_call: TRBJ2-7
v_call: TRBV12-3/TRBV12-4
cdr3_aa: CASSPFEYEQYF

j_call: TRBJ2-1
v_call: TRBV12-3/TRBV12-4
cdr3_aa: CASKTSGGYNEQFF

j_call: TRBJ2-2
v_call: TRBV29-1
cdr3_aa: CSVDQGGDLLNTGELFF

j_call: TRBJ1-1
v_call: TRBV7-2
cdr3_aa: CASSLLPDLGTEAFF

j_call: TRBJ1-4
v_call: TRBV29-1
cdr3_aa: CSGRTSTNEKLFF

j_call: TRBJ2-7
v_call: TRBV29-1
cdr3_aa: CSVETPGTDSYEQYF

j_call: TRBJ1-6
v_call: TRBV7-9
cdr3_aa: CASSLTGDLFLHF

j_call: TRBJ1-1
v_call: TRBV7-9
cdr3_aa: CASSNPPGVSMNTEAFF

j_call: TRBJ1-1
v_call: TRBV7-9
cdr3_aa: CASSQTFMGAQAEAFF

j_call: TRBJ2-7
v_call: TRBV28
cdr3_aa: CASRPARSSGAFNEQYF